The 21 T cell receptor beta chains presented below share a single source sample, sequenced in a study of shared clonotypes between healthy human individuals. Here immunoSEQ multiplex PCR was the method, and the copy in TCRdb shows in-frame clones only, minus some. The sample holds 2 million to 2.5 million clones, around 95% seen once. The specimen was naive CD4+ T cells sorted from blood. The subset: CD45RA+ positively selected. The receptors originated from a man younger than 30 in good health.

A note on this clone: Other DNA sequences in the same sample also yield this CDR3. The chain links TRBV7-2 to TRBJ1-1; D is possibly TRBD1 (5 bases). CDR1 SGHTA and CDR2 FQGNSA come from the germline V gene. The CDR3 loop spans 13 amino acids. Trimming stripped 4 bases from V and 4 bases from J, with 10 bases between. DNA of the CDR3: TGTGCCAGCAGCTCTCGGAGGGGCACTGAAGCTTTCTTT. Translation gives CASSSRRGTEAFF.

The chain combines TRBV7-9 with TRBJ2-1; 10 nucleotides agree with TRBD2. Losses at the gene ends were 4 bases for V and 6 bases for J; bases not matched to a gene: 12. This CDR3 comprises 17 residues. Germline values: CDR1 SEHNR, CDR2 FQNEAQ (reference sequence). The CDR3 protein is CASSSSDLAGEINEQFF. CDR3 nucleotide sequence: TGTGCCAGCAGCTCATCCGATCTAGCGGGAGAGATCAATGAGCAGTTCTTC.

The chain recombines TRBV20-1 with TRBJ2-5; no firm D call. CDR3 size: 11 residues. Trimming shortened V by 2 bases and J by 4 bases, and 5 bases separated the two germline ends. The germline CDR1 and CDR2 sequences are DFQATT and SNEGSKA (reference sequence). This CDR3 reads CSARHAETQYF. The CDR3 bases are TGCAGTGCTAGACATGCAGAGACCCAGTACTTC.

The V gene is TRBV2, the J gene TRBJ1-2, with D hard to call. Germline values: CDR1 SNHLY, CDR2 FYNNEI. V was pared by 0 bases and J by 2 bases, with 16 bases between. The length of the CDR3 is 17 residues. The CDR3 sequence is CASSEALRTPANYGYTF. Written as DNA, the CDR3 is TGTGCCAGCAGTGAAGCGCTTCGAACACCGGCGAACTATGGCTACACCTTC.

The chain couples TRBV4-3 to TRBJ2-3; 8 nucleotides agree with TRBD2. The CDR3 length is 15 residues. The V gene end was trimmed by 5 bases and the J gene end by 6 bases; junction bases not matched to a gene: 10. CDR1 and CDR2 (germline): LGHNA, YSLEER. The CDR3 loop is CASSAQSGSGDTQYF. In DNA form, the CDR3 reads TGCGCCAGCAGCGCCCAAAGCGGGAGTGGGGATACGCAGTATTTT.

This clone was seen only once. V and J are TRBV5-1 and TRBJ2-3; tentative D call: TRBD1 (5 bases). V was trimmed by 4 bases and J by 0 bases, leaving 12 bases between them. This CDR3 contains 15 residues. The germline gives CDR1 SGHRS, CDR2 YFSETQ. CDR3 nucleotide sequence: TGCGCCAGCAGCCCTCAGACAGTCAGCACAGATACGCAGTATTTT. Translation gives CASSPQTVSTDTQYF.

The chain combines TRBV7-9 with TRBJ2-3; 7 nucleotides match TRBD2. Trimming took 3 bases from V and 3 from J; bases not matched to a gene: 3. Germline lookup yields CDR1 SEHNR and CDR2 FQNEAQ (reference sequence). The CDR3 covers 14 residues. The CDR3 loop is CASSLSGVTDTQYF. For the CDR3, the DNA is TGTGCCAGCAGCTTGAGCGGGGTGACAGATACGCAGTATTTT.

The chain is built from TRBV9 and TRBJ2-7; 8 bases align to TRBD1. The CDR3 sequence is 15 residues long. Germline lookup yields CDR1 SGDLS and CDR2 YYNGEE. The J segment lost 6 bases and the V segment lost 3 bases, leaving 11 bases of the junction unmatched. For the CDR3, the DNA is TGTGCCAGCAGCGCTCAGGGGGCGGCTTACGGCGAGCAGTACTTC. Amino acids: CASSAQGAAYGEQYF.

The rearrangement uses TRBV7-9 and TRBJ2-3, with D maybe TRBD2 (6 bases). The V gene lost 5 bases and the J gene lost 0 bases, with 18 bases spanning the gap. The CDR3 sequence is 17 residues long. Germline V gives CDR1 SEHNR, CDR2 FQNEAQ (reference sequence). The CDR3 sequence: CASSPRFLAGSTDTQYF. The CDR3, as DNA: TGTGCCAGCAGCCCTCGCTTTCTGGCGGGAAGCACAGATACGCAGTATTTT.

The chain is built from TRBV19 and TRBJ1-1; no definite D call. The CDR3 has 15 amino acids. V was clipped by 0 bases and J by 6 bases, with 14 bases between them. Germline V gene sequence: CDR1 LNHDA, CDR2 SQIVND (reference sequence). The CDR3 is CASSIETARSAEAFF. CDR3 DNA: TGTGCCAGTAGTATAGAAACAGCCCGGTCCGCTGAAGCTTTCTTT.

In this sample, this clone turned up a few times. The genes are TRBV6-5 and TRBJ1-5, with D perhaps TRBD1 (5 bases). Germline CDR1 and CDR2: MNHEY and SVGAGI. The V end was cut by 6 bases, the J end by 9 bases, with 18 bases between. CDR3 length: 14 residues. The DNA of the CDR3 is TGTGCCAGCAGCCCTACGGGGCTGGGGGTGCCCCAGCATTTT. This gives the protein CASSPTGLGVPQHF.

In the case of this clone: This same CDR3 is encoded by further DNA sequences in the sample. The genes are TRBV5-4 and TRBJ2-3, with TRBD2 identical over 7 bases. This CDR3 spans 14 amino acids. The trim removed 0 bases at V and 4 bases at J, leaving 2 bases unmatched. Germline CDR1 and CDR2: SGHNT and YYREEE (reference sequence). In DNA form, the CDR3 reads TGTGCCAGCAGCTTGGCGGGGGGAGCAGATACGCAGTATTTT. Amino acid sequence: CASSLAGGADTQYF. Variable domain in full (rest from reference TRBV5-4 and TRBJ2-3): ETGVTQSPTHLIKTRGQQVTLRCSSQSGHNTVSWYQQALGQGPQFIFQYYREEENGRGNFPPRFSGLQFPNYSSELNVNALELDDSALYLCASSLAGGADTQYFGPGTRLTVL.

The chain is built from TRBV6-6 and TRBJ2-5; the D is unclear. CDR3 length: 12 residues. The V gene lost 6 bases and the J gene lost 0 bases, with 5 bases spanning the gap. Germline lookup yields CDR1 MNHNY and CDR2 SVGAGI (reference sequence). CDR3 DNA sequence: TGTGCCAGCAGATTGAACCAAGAGACCCAGTACTTC. Its protein product is CASRLNQETQYF.

The V and J genes are TRBV11-2 and TRBJ2-2; 7 bases align to TRBD2. The CDR3 totals 19 residues. V lost 4 bases, J lost 2 bases, and 16 bases stayed unmatched. Per the germline V gene, CDR1 is SGHAT and CDR2 is FQNNGV. CDR3 residues: CASSSRLFSGGINTGELFF. As DNA, the CDR3 is TGTGCCAGCAGCTCCCGTTTATTCTCCGGGGGGATTAACACCGGGGAGCTGTTTTTT.

The chain carries TRBV5-1 and TRBJ2-5; tentative D call: TRBD2 (6 bases). Germline V lookup: CDR1 SGHRS, CDR2 YFSETQ. This CDR3 has 15 amino acids. V was trimmed by 7 bases and J by 4 bases, leaving 20 bases between them. The CDR3 loop reads CASADGGVFRETQYF. CDR3 DNA sequence: TGCGCCAGCGCTGACGGCGGGGTTTTTAGAGAGACCCAGTACTTC.

This clone appeared once. J is TRBJ2-7 and V is TRBV5-1, with D hard to call. The germline V and J ends were trimmed by 3 bases and 2 bases, with 9 bases remaining between them. The CDR3 consists of 13 residues. Looked up from germline, CDR1 is SGHRS and CDR2 is YFSETQ. CDR3 loop: CASSSIETYEQYF. The CDR3 nucleotides are TGCGCCAGCAGCTCGATAGAAACCTACGAGCAGTACTTC.

With respect to this clone: Other DNA sequences in this sample translate to the same CDR3. This rearrangement joins TRBV14 to TRBJ2-7; possible D gene TRBD1, 6 bases. Germline V lookup: CDR1 SGHDN, CDR2 FVKESK. This CDR3 region has 14 residues. Trimming shortened V by 4 bases and J by 4 bases, and 14 bases separated the two germline ends. CDR3 in amino acids: CASSRGQGRYEQYF. The CDR3 DNA reads as TGTGCCAGCAGCCGGGGGCAGGGGCGTTACGAGCAGTACTTC.

Comment on this clone: Other nucleotide sequences from this sample produce the same CDR3. V usage is TRBV7-2 and J usage is TRBJ2-7; 8 positions match TRBD2. The CDR3 runs to 15 residues. The V segment lost 3 bases and the J segment 1 base; nucleotides outside the gene matches: 5. Germline loops: CDR1 SGHTA, CDR2 FQGNSA. The CDR3 sequence: CASSFGASGSYEQYF. The DNA for the CDR3 is TGTGCCAGCAGCTTTGGGGCTAGCGGGTCCTACGAGCAGTACTTC.

The rearrangement links TRBV5-4 to TRBJ1-2; tentatively, D is TRBD1 (6 bases). Germline V gives CDR1 SGHNT, CDR2 YYREEE (reference sequence). The CDR3 has 17 amino acids. Trimming cost V 0 bases and J 6 bases, with 21 bases left between them. CDR3 DNA sequence: TGTGCCAGCAGCTTGGGAGGGACAAACGAGGGGTCTAATGGCTACACCTTC. It yields the protein CASSLGGTNEGSNGYTF.

This chain connects TRBV30 to TRBJ1-1; no firm D call. The germline V and J ends were trimmed by 1 base and 2 bases, with 14 bases remaining between them. Germline CDR1 GTSNPN, CDR2 SVGIG (reference sequence). The CDR3 is 15 residues long. The CDR3 DNA reads as TGTGCCTGGAGTGACCGCCTGGGTCGAAACACTGAAGCTTTCTTT. Amino acid sequence: CAWSDRLGRNTEAFF.

This chain links TRBV14 with TRBJ1-3; the D is unclear. V shed 4 bases and J shed 4 bases, with 11 bases lying between them. Looked up from germline, CDR1 is SGHDN and CDR2 is FVKESK. The CDR3 length is 14 residues. The CDR3 DNA reads as TGTGCCAGCAGCCGCAGCGGATCGGGAAACACCATATATTTT. Translated: CASSRSGSGNTIYF.